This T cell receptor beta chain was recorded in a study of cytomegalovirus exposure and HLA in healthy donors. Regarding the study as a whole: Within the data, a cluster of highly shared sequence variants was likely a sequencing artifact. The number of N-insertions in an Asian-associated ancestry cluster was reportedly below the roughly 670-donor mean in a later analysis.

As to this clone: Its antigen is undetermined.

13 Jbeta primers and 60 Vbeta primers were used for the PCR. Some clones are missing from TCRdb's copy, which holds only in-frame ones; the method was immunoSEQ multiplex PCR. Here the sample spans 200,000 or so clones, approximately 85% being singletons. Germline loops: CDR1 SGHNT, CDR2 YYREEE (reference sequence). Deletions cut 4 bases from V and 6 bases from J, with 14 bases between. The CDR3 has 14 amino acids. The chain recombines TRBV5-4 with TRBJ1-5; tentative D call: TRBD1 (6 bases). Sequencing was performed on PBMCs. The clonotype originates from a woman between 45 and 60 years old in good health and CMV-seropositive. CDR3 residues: CASSVQGGGQPQHF. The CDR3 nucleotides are TGTGCCAGCAGCGTACAGGGCGGGGGTCAGCCCCAGCATTTT.